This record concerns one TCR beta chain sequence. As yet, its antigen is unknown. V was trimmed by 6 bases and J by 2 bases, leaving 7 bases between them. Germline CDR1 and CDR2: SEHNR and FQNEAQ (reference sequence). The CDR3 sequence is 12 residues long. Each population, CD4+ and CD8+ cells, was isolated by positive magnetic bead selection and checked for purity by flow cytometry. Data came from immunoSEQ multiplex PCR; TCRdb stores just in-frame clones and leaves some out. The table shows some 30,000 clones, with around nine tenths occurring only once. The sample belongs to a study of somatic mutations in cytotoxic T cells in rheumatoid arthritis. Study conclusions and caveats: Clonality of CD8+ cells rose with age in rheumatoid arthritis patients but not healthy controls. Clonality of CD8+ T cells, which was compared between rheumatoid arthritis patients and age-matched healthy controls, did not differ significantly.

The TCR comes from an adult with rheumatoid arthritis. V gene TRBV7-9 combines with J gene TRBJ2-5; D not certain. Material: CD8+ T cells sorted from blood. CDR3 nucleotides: TGTGCCAGCAGGAAAGCGCAAGAGACCCAGTACTTC. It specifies CASRKAQETQYF.